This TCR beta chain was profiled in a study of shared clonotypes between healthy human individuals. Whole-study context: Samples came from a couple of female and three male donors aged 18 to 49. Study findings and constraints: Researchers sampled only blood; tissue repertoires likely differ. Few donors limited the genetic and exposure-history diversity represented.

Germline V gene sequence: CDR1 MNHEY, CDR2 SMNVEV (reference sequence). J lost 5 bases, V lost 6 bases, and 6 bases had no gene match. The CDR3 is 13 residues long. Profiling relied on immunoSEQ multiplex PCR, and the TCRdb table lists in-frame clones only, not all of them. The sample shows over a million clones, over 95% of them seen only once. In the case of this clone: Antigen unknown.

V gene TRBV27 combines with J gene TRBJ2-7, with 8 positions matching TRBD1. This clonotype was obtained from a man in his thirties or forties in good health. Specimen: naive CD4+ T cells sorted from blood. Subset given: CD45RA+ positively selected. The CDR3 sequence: CASRRTGSHEQYF. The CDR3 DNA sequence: TGTGCCAGCAGGCGGACAGGGTCCCACGAGCAGTACTTC.